Following are 12 T cell receptor beta chains from one sample sequenced in a study of blood T cells in healthy people across ages. For the second PCR, which ran for roughly 6 to 12 cycles, a sample-barcoded 5' primer and a J-beta primer mix were used. TCRdb reprocessed the 5' RACE reads via MiXCR and lists one record per CDR3 protein. The table has fewer than 800,000 distinct CDR3 sequences, about 25% seen once. The same data also went into a second study, on T cells of mothers and their children.

Sequenced sample: blood. Receptors were obtained from a boy younger than 18 in good health.

The V and J genes are TRBV5-1 and TRBJ2-1, with D possibly TRBD2 on 5 matching bases. The V gene's germline CDR1 is SGHRS and CDR2 YFSETQ. V gave up 4 bases and J gave up 0 bases, with 17 bases separating them. The CDR3 contains 17 residues. CDR3 sequence reads: CASSPGKGRSSYNEQFF. The CDR3 nucleotides read TGCGCCAGCAGCCCCGGGAAGGGTCGGAGCTCCTACAATGAGCAGTTCTTC.

The table lists this clonotype with a few counts. V usage is TRBV29-1 and J usage is TRBJ2-5, with 7 bases aligning to TRBD1. With V trimmed by 6 bases and J by 5 bases, 9 bases remained unmatched. This CDR3 spans 13 amino acids. CDR1 and CDR2 (germline): SQVTM, ANQGSEA. CDR3 loop: CSVGYRGGETQYF. CDR3 in DNA: TGCAGCGTGGGCTACAGGGGCGGCGAGACCCAGTACTTC.

This rearrangement joins TRBV4-3 to TRBJ1-2, with TRBD1 matching over 7 bases. Germline V gene lookup returns CDR1 LGHNA and CDR2 YSLEER. After removal of 0 bases from V and 7 bases from J, the junction contained 8 bases not matched to a gene. This CDR3 comprises 15 residues. In DNA, the CDR3 is TGCGCCAGCAGCCAAGACCCAGGGGGAGAGCGTGGCTACACCTTC. This encodes CASSQDPGGERGYTF.

This chain links TRBV3-1 with TRBJ2-7, with unresolved D. V gave up 4 bases and J gave up 3 bases, with 10 bases separating them. Germline CDR1 reads LGHDT; CDR2 reads YNNKEL (reference sequence). This CDR3 contains 13 residues. As DNA, the CDR3 is TGTGCCAGCAGCCTTTCACGTCTCTACGAGCAGTACTTC. Protein product: CASSLSRLYEQYF.

The chain combines TRBV29-1 with TRBJ1-2; D not certain. Germline assignment: CDR1 SQVTM and CDR2 ANQGSEA. CDR3 length equals 12 residues. The ends were cut back, 6 bases at V and 2 bases at J, with 10 bases in the middle. CDR3 loop: CSVPVGNYGYTF. DNA of the CDR3: TGCAGCGTGCCGGTCGGAAACTATGGCTACACCTTC. The variable domain in full, completed from reference TRBV29-1 and TRBJ1-2, reads SAVISQKPSRDICQRGTSLTIQCQVDSQVTMMFWYRQQPGQSLTLIATANQGSEATYESGFVIDKFPISRPNLTFSTLTVSNMSPEDSSIYLCSVPVGNYGYTFGSGTRLTVV.

The chain joins TRBV28 to TRBJ1-2, with D uncertain. CDR3 size: 12 residues. V gave up 3 bases and J gave up 8 bases, with 10 bases separating them. Germline-derived CDR1 and CDR2 are MDHEN and SYDVKM. CDR3 sequence (DNA): TGTGCCAGCAGTTTTTTGAACGCAGGCTACACCTTC. Its translation is CASSFLNAGYTF.

In its sample, this clonotype was seen a few times. The chain joins TRBV20-1 to TRBJ1-2; D not certain. The CDR3 is 12 residues long. V gave up 1 base and J gave up 5 bases, with 8 bases separating them. The germline CDR1 and CDR2 sequences are DFQATT and SNEGSKA (reference sequence). Written as DNA, the CDR3 is TGCAGTGCTAGAGGGACGGCTTATGGCTACACCTTC. Translation gives CSARGTAYGYTF.

This clonotype was detected a few times. This chain connects TRBV2 to TRBJ2-5; 8 positions match TRBD1. The J call may be mistaken, given a closer DNA end match to TRBJ2-7. In germline, CDR1 is SNHLY, CDR2 FYNNEI. The CDR3 has 14 residues. CDR3 protein: CASAEQGESYEQYF. The CDR3 DNA is TGTGCCAGCGCCGAACAGGGGGAGTCCTACGAGCAGTACTTC.

J is TRBJ2-1 and V is TRBV2; D is undetermined. The DNA end lines up better with TRBJ2-7; the J call may be wrong. Germline values: CDR1 SNHLY, CDR2 FYNNEI. The CDR3 extends over 11 amino acids. The DNA for the CDR3 is TGTGCCAGCAAGCGTTGGGGCGAGCAGTACTTC. Translated, it gives CASKRWGEQYF.

There are many counts of this clonotype. This chain links TRBV20-1 with TRBJ2-7, with D possibly being TRBD2 (6 bases). The CDR3 runs to 11 residues. Per the germline V gene, CDR1 is DFQATT and CDR2 is SNEGSKA (reference sequence). V lost 3 bases and J lost 3, with 6 bases in between. This chain's CDR3 is CSASGSYEQYF. The CDR3 DNA follows: TGCAGTGCTAGCGGGAGCTACGAGCAGTACTTC.

The CDR3 DNA reads TGTGCCAGCAGCGTTAATCCCAGCTCCTACAATGAGCAGTTCTTC. This gives the protein CASSVNPSSYNEQFF. This chain joins TRBV11-2 and TRBJ2-1, with D uncertain. This CDR3 is built from 15 residues. Germline lookup yields CDR1 SGHAT and CDR2 FQNNGV. The germline V and J ends were trimmed by 5 bases and 0 bases, with 11 bases remaining between them. Looking up the rest from reference TRBV11-2 and TRBJ2-1 gives the full variable domain: EAGVAQSPRYKIIEKRQSVAFWCNPISGHATLYWYQQILGQGPKLLIQFQNNGVVDDSQLPKDRFSAERLKGVDSTLKIQPAKLEDSAVYLCASSVNPSSYNEQFFGPGTRLTVL.

This clonotype was detected only a few times. The chain joins TRBV6-2 or TRBV6-3 to TRBJ2-7, with 9 bases that match TRBD2. This CDR3 comprises 15 residues. Looked up from germline, CDR1 is MNHEY and CDR2 is SVGEGT. With 1 base clipped from V and 2 bases from J, the junction kept 3 bases outside the gene matches. The CDR3 bases are TGTGCCAGCAGTTACTGGCGGGAGGGGCCCTACGAGCAGTACTTC. Translation: CASSYWREGPYEQYF.